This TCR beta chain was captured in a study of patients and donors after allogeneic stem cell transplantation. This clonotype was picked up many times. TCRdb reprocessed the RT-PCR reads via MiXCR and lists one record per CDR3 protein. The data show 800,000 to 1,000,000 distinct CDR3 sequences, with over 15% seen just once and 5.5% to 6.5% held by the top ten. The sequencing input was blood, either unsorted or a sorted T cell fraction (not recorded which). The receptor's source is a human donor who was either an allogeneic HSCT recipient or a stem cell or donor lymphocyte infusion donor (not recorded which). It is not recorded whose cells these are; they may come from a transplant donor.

The CDR3 DNA reads as TGTGCCAGCAGTTTTACACTCCCTGGTGATACGCAGTATTTT. Its protein is CASSFTLPGDTQYF. The chain employs TRBV12-3 or TRBV12-4 and TRBJ2-3, with D uncertain. The CDR3 contains 14 residues. Trimming removed 3 bases at V and 6 bases at J, with 13 bases between.